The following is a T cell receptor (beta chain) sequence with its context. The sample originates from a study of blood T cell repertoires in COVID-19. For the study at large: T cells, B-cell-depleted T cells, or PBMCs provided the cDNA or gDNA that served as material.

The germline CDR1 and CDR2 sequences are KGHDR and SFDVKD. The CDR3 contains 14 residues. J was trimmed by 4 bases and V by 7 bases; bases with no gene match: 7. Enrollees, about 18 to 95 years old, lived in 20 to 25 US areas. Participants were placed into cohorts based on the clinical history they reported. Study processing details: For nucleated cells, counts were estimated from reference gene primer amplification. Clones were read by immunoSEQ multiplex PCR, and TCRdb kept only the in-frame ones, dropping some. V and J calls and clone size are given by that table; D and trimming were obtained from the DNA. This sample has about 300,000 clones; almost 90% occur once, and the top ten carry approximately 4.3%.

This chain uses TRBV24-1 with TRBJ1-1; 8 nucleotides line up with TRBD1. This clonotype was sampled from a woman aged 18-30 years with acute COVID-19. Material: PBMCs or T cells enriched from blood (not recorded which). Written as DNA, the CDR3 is TGTGCCACCAGCTCAGGGGGCCGGGGCACTGAAGCTTTCTTT. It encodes CATSSGGRGTEAFF.